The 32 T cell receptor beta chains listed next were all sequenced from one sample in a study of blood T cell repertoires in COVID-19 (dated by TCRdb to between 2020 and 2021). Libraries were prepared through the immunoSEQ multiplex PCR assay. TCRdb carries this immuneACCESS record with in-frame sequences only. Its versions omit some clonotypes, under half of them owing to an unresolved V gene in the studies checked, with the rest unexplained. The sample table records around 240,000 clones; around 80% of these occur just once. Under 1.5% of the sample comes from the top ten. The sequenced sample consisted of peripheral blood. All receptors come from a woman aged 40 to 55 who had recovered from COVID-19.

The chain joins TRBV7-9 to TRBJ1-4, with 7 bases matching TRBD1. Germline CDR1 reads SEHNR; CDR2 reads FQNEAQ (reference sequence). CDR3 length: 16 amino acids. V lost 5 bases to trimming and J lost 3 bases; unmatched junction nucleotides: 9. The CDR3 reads CASSPTKDRPNEKLFF. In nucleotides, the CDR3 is TGTGCCAGCAGCCCAACAAAGGACAGGCCTAATGAAAAACTGTTTTTT.

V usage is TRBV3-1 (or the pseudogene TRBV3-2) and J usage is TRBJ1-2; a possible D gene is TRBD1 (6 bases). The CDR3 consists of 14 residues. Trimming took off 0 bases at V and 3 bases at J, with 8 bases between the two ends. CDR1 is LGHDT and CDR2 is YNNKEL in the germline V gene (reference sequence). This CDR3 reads CASSQEDSDYGYTF. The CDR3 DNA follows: TGTGCCAGCAGCCAAGAGGACAGTGACTATGGCTACACCTTC.

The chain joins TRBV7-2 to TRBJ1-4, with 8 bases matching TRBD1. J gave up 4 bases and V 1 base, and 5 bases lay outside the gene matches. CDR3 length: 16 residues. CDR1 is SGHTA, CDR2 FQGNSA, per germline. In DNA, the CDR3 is TGTGCCAGCAGCTTAGGACAGGGGAGACTTAATGAAAAACTGTTTTTT. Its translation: CASSLGQGRLNEKLFF.

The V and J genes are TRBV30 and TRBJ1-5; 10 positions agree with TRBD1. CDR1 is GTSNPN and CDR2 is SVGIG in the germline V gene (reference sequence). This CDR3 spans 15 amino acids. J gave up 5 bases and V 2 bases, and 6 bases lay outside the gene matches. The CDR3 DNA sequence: TGTGCCTGGAGTCCGACAGGGGGCTCCGATCAGCCCCAGCATTTT. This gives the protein CAWSPTGGSDQPQHF. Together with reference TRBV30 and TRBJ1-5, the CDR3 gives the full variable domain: SQTIHQWPATLVQPVGSPLSLECTVEGTSNPNLYWYRQAAGRGLQLLFYSVGIGQISSEVPQNLSASRPQDRQFILSSKKLLLSDSGFYLCAWSPTGGSDQPQHFGDGTRLSIL.

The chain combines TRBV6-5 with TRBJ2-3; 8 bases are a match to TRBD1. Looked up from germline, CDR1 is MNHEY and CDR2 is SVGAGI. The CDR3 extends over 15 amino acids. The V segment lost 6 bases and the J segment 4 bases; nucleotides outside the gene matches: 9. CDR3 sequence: CASRGQGGGADTQYF. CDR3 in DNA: TGTGCCAGCAGAGGACAGGGAGGAGGAGCAGATACGCAGTATTTT.

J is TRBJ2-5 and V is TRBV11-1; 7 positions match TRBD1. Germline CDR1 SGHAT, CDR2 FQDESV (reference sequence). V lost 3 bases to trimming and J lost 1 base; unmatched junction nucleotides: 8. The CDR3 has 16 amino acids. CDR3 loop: CASSFYRGKVQETQYF. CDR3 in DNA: TGTGCCAGCAGCTTCTACAGGGGAAAAGTCCAAGAGACCCAGTACTTC.

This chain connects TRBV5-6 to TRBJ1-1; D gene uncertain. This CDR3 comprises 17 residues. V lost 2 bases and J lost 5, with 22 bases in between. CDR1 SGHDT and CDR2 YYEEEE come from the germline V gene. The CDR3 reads CASSFLNPSTRRTEAFF. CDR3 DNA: TGTGCCAGCAGCTTCCTCAACCCTTCGACAAGGAGGACTGAAGCTTTCTTT.

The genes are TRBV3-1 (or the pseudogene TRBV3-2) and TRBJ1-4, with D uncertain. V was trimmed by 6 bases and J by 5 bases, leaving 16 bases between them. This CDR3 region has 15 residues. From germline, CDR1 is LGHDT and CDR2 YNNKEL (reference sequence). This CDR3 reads CASSNAGQDNEKLFF. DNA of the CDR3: TGTGCCAGCAGTAACGCGGGCCAGGACAATGAAAAACTGTTTTTT.

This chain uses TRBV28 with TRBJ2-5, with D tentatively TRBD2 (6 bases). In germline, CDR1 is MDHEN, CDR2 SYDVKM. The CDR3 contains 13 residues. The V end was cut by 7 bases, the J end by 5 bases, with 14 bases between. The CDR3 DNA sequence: TGTGCCAGCATCAATCGGGGGTGGGAGACCCAGTACTTC. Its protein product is CASINRGWETQYF.

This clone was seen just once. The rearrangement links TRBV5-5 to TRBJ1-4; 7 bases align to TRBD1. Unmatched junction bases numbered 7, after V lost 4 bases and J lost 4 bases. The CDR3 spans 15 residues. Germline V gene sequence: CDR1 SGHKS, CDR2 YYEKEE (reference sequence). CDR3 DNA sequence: TGTGCCAGCAGCCGCCAACAGGGGATTAATGAAAAACTGTTTTTT. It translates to CASSRQQGINEKLFF. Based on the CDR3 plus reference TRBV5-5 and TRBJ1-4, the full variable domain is DAGVTQSPTHLIKTRGQQVTLRCSPISGHKSVSWYQQVLGQGPQFIFQYYEKEERGRGNFPDRFSARQFPNYSSELNVNALLLGDSALYLCASSRQQGINEKLFFGSGTQLSVL.

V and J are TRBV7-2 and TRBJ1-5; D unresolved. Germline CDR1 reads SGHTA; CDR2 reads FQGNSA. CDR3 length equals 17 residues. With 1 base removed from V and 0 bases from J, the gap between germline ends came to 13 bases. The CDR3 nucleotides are TGTGCCAGCAGCTTAGTCTCGACACCATATAGCAATCAGCCCCAGCATTTT. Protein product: CASSLVSTPYSNQPQHF. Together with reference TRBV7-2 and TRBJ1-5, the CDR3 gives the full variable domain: GAGVSQSPSNKVTEKGKDVELRCDPISGHTALYWYRQSLGQGLEFLIYFQGNSAPDKSGLPSDRFSAERTGGSVSTLTIQRTQQEDSAVYLCASSLVSTPYSNQPQHFGDGTRLSIL.

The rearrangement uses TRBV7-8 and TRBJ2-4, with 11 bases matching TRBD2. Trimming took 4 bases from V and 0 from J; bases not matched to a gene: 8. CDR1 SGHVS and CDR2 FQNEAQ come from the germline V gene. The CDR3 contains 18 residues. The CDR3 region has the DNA TGTGCCAGCAGCTCCACTAGCGGGGGACCATTAGCCAAAAACATTCAGTACTTC. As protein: CASSSTSGGPLAKNIQYF.

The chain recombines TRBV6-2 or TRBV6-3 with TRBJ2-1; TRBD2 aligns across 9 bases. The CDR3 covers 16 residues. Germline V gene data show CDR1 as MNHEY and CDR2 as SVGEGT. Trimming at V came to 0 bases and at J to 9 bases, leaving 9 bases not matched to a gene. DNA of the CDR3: TGTGCCAGCAGTTACTCGGGCGGGGGGGATTCCGGTGAGCAGTTCTTC. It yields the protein CASSYSGGGDSGEQFF.

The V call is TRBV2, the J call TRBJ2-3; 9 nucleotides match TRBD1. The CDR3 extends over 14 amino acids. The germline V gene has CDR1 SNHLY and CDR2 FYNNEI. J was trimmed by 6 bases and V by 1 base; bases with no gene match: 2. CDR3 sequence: CASSEGQGGDTQYF. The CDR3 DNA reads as TGTGCCAGCAGTGAAGGACAGGGGGGGGATACGCAGTATTTT.

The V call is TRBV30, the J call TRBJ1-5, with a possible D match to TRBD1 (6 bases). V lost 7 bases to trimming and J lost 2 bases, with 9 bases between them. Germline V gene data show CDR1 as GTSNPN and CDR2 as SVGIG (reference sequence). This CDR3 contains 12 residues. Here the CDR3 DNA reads TGTGCCTCCAACAGGGGCAATCAGCCCCAGCATTTT. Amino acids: CASNRGNQPQHF.

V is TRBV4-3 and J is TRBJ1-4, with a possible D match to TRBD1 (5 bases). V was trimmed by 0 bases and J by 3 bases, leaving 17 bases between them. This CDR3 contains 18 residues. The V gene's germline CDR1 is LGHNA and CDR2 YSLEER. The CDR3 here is CASSQDSGLVGSNEKLFF. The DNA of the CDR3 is TGCGCCAGCAGCCAAGATTCGGGACTAGTGGGGTCTAATGAAAAACTGTTTTTT.

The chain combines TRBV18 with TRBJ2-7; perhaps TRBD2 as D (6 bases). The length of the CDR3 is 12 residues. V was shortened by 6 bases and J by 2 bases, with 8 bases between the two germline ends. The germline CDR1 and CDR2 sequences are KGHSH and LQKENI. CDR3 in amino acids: CASSEGPYEQYF. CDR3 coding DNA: TGTGCCAGCTCGGAGGGCCCCTACGAGCAGTACTTC.

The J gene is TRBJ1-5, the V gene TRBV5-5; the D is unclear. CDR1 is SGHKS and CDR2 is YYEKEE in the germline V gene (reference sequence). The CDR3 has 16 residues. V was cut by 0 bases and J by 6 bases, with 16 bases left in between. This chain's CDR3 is CASSLGGDMVGQPQHF. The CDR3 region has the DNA TGTGCCAGCAGCTTGGGCGGGGATATGGTTGGTCAGCCCCAGCATTTT.

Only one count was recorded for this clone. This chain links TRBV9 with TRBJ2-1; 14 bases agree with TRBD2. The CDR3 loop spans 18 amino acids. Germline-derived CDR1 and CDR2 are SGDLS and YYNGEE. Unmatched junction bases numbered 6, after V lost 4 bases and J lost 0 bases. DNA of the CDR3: TGTGCCAGCAGCTGGGGACTAGCGGGGGCCAGCTCCTACAATGAGCAGTTCTTC. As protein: CASSWGLAGASSYNEQFF.

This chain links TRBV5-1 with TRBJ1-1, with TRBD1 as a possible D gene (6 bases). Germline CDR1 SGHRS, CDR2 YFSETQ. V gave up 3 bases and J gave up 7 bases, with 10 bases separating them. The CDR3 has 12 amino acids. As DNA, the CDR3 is TGCGCCAGCAGCTACGAACAGGGTGAAGCTTTCTTT. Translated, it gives CASSYEQGEAFF.

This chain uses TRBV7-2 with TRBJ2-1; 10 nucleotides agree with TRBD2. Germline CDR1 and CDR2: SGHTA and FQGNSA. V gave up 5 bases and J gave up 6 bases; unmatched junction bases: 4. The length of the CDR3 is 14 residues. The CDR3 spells CASSPRTSGNEQFF. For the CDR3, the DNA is TGTGCCAGCAGCCCCCGGACTAGCGGCAATGAGCAGTTCTTC.

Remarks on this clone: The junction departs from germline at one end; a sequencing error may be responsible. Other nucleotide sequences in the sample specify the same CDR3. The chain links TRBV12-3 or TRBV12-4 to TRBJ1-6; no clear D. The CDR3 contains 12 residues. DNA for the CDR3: TGTGCTAGCAGAACAGCCCTTTCACCCCTCCACTTT. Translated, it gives CASRTALSPLHF.

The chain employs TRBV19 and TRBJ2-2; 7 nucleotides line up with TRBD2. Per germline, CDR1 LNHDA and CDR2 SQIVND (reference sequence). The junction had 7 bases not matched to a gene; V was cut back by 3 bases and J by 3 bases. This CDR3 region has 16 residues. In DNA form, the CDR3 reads TGTGCCAGTAGTATTCCGGGACGGGGGGACACCGGGGAGCTGTTTTTT. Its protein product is CASSIPGRGDTGELFF. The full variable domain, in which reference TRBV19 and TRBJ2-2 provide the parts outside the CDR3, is DGGITQSPKYLFRKEGQNVTLSCEQNLNHDAMYWYRQDPGQGLRLIYYSQIVNDFQKGDIAEGYSVSREKKESFPLTVTSAQKNPTAFYLCASSIPGRGDTGELFFGEGSRLTVL.

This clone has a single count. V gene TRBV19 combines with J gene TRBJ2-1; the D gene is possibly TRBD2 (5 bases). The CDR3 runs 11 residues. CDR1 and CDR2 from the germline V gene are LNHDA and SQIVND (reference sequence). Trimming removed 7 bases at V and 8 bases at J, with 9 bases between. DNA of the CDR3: TGTGCCAGTATCGAGGGTCATGAGCAGTTCTTC. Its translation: CASIEGHEQFF.

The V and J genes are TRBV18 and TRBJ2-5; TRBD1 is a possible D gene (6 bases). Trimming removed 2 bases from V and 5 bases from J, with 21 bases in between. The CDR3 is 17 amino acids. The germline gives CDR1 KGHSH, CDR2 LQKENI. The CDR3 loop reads CASSPIFVDAGEETQYF. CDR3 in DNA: TGTGCCAGCTCACCAATTTTTGTGGATGCAGGGGAGGAGACCCAGTACTTC.

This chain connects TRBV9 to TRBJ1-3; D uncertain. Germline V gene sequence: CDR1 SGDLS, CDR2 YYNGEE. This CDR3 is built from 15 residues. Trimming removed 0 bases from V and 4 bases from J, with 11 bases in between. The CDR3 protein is CASSVAISGGNTIYF. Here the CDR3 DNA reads TGTGCCAGCAGCGTAGCTATTTCGGGAGGAAACACCATATATTTT.

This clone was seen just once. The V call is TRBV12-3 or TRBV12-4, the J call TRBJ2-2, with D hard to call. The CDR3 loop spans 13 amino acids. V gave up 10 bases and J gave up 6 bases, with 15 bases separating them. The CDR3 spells CATTLGVSGELFF. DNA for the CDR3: TGTGCCACCACCCTTGGAGTTTCCGGGGAGCTGTTTTTT.

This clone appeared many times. This CDR3 is CASSLGPEREQYF. The CDR3 DNA follows: TGTGCCAGCAGCTTAGGTCCTGAGCGTGAGCAGTACTTC. This chain uses TRBV7-3 with TRBJ2-7; D gene unclear. The germline V gene encodes CDR1 SGHTA and CDR2 FQGTGA. The CDR3 covers 13 residues. The V end was cut by 2 bases, the J end by 7 bases, with 12 bases between.

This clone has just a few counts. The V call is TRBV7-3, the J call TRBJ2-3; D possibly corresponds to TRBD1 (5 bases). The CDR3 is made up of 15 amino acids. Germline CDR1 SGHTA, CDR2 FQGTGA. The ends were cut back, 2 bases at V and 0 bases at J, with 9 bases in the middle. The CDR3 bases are TGTGCCAGCAGCTTAGACCGGACAAGCACAGATACGCAGTATTTT. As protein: CASSLDRTSTDTQYF.

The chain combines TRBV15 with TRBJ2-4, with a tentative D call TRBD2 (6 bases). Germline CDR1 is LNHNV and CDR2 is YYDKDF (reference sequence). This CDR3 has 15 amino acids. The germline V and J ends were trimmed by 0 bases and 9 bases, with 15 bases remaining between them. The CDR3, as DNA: TGTGCCACCAGCAGAGATCGTTCAGAAGCGGGCATTCAGTACTTC. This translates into CATSRDRSEAGIQYF.

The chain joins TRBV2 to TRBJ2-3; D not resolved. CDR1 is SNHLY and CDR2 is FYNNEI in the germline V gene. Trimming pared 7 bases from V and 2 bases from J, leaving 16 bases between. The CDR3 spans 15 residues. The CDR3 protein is CASTSFSDYTDTQYF. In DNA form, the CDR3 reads TGTGCCAGCACCTCTTTCTCAGATTACACAGATACGCAGTATTTT.

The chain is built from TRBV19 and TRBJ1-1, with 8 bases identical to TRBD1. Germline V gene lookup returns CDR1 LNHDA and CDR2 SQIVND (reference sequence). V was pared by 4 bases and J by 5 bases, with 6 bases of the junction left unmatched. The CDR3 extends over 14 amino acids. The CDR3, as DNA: TGTGCCAGTAGTACCAGACAGGGGTTAACTGAAGCTTTCTTT. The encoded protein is CASSTRQGLTEAFF.